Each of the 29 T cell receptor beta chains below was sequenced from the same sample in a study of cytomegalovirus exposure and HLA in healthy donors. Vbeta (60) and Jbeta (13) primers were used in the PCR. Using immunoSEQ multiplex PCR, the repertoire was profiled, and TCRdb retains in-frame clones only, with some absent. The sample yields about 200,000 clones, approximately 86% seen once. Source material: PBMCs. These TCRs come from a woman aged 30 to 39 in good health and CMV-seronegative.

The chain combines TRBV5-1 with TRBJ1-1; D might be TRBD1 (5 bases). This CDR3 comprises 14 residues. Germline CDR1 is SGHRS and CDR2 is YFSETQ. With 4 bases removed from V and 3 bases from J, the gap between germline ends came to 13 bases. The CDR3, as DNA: TGCGCCAGCAGCCGAACTATAGGGGACACTGAAGCTTTCTTT. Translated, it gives CASSRTIGDTEAFF.

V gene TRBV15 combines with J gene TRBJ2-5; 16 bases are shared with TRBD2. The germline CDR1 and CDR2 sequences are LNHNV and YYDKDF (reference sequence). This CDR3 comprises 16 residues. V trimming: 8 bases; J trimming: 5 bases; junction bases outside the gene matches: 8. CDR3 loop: CATRAGTSGGAETQYF. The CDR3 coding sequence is TGTGCCACCCGGGCCGGGACTAGCGGGGGGGCCGAGACCCAGTACTTC.

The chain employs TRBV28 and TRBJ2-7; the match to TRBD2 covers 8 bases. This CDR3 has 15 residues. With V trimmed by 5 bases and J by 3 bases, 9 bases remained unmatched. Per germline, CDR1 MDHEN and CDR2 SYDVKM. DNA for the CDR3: TGTGCCAGCAGTCCGTTACTAGCGGACCACTACGAGCAGTACTTC. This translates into CASSPLLADHYEQYF. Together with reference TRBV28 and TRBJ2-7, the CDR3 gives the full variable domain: DVKVTQSSRYLVKRTGEKVFLECVQDMDHENMFWYRQDPGLGLRLIYFSYDVKMKEKGDIPEGYSVSREKKERFSLILESASTNQTSMYLCASSPLLADHYEQYFGPGTRLTVT.

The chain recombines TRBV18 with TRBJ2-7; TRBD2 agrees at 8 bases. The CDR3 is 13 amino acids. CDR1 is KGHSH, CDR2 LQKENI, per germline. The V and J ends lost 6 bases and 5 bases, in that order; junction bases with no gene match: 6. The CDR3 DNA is TGTGCCAGCTCGGGCGGGGGGTCCCACGAGCAGTACTTC. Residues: CASSGGGSHEQYF.

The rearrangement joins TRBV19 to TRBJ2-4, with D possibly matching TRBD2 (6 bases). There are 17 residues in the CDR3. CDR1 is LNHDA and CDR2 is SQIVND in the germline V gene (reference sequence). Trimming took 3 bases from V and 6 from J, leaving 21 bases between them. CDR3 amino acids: CASSMVGHGAGGNIQYF. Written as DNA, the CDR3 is TGTGCCAGTAGTATGGTGGGGCATGGGGCCGGGGGAAACATTCAGTACTTC. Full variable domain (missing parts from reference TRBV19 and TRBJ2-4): DGGITQSPKYLFRKEGQNVTLSCEQNLNHDAMYWYRQDPGQGLRLIYYSQIVNDFQKGDIAEGYSVSREKKESFPLTVTSAQKNPTAFYLCASSMVGHGAGGNIQYFGAGTRLSVL.

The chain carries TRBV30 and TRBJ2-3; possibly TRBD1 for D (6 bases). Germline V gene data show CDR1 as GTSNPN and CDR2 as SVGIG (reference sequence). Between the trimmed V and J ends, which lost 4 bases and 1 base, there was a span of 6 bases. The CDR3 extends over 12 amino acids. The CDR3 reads CAWTGGTDTQYF. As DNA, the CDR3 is TGTGCCTGGACAGGGGGCACAGATACGCAGTATTTT.

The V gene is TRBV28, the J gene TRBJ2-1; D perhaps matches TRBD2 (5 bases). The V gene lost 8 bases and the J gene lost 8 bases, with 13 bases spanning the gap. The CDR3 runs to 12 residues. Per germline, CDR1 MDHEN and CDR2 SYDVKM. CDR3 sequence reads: CASRRGGYEQFF. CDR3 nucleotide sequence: TGTGCCAGCCGTCGGGGTGGTTATGAGCAGTTCTTC. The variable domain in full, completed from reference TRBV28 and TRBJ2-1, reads DVKVTQSSRYLVKRTGEKVFLECVQDMDHENMFWYRQDPGLGLRLIYFSYDVKMKEKGDIPEGYSVSREKKERFSLILESASTNQTSMYLCASRRGGYEQFFGPGTRLTVL.

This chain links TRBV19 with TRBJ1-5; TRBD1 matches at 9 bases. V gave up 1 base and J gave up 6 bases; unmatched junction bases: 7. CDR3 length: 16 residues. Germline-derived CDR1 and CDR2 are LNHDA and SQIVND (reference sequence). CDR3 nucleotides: TGTGCCAGTAGTATAGGCCGGACAGGGGAAGGTCAGCCCCAGCATTTT. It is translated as CASSIGRTGEGQPQHF.

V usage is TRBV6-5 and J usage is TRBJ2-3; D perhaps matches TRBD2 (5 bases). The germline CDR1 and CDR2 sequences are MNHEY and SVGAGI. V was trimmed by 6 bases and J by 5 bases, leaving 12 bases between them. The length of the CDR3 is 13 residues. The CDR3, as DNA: TGTGCCAGCAGGTCGACCGGGAAAGATACGCAGTATTTT. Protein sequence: CASRSTGKDTQYF.

The CDR3 nucleotides read TGTGCCAGCAGCCCCTCGGGCGGCGGGGATTGGGGAGGCTACACCTTC. It yields the protein CASSPSGGGDWGGYTF. The genes are TRBV7-9 and TRBJ1-2; unclear D gene. The ends were cut back, 5 bases at V and 8 bases at J, with 24 bases in the middle. The CDR3 sequence is 16 residues long. Germline CDR1 reads SEHNR; CDR2 reads FQNEAQ (reference sequence).

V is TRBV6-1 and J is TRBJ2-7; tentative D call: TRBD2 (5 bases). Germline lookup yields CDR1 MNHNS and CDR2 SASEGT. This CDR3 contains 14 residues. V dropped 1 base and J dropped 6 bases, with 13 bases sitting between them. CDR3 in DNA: TGTGCCAGCAGTGAAGTCGAGGGTTTAAGCGAGCAGTACTTC. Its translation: CASSEVEGLSEQYF.

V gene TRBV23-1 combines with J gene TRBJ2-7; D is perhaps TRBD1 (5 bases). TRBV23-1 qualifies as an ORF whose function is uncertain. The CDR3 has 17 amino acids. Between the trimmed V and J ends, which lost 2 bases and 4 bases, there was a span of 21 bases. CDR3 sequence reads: CASSQPHLLYRPYEQYF. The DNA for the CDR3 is TGCGCCAGCAGTCAACCGCACCTCCTTTACAGGCCTTACGAGCAGTACTTC.

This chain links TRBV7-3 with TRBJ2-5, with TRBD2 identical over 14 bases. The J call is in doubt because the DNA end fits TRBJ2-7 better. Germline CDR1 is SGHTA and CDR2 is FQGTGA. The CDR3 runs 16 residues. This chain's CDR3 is CASSLGLAGGGYEQYF. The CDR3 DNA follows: TGTGCCAGCAGCTTAGGACTAGCGGGAGGTGGCTACGAGCAGTACTTC.

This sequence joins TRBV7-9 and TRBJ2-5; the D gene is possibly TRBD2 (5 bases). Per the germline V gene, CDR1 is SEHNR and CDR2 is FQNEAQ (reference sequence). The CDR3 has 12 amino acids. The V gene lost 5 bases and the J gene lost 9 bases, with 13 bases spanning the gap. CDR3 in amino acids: CASSPARAAQYF. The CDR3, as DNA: TGTGCCAGCAGCCCAGCGAGGGCGGCCCAGTACTTC.

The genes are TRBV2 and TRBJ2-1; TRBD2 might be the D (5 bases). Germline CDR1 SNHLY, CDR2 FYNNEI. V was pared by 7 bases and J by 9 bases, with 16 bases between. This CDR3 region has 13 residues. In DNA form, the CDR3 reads TGTGCCAGCAACGGTCTAGCTGTGGCTGAGCAGTTCTTC. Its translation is CASNGLAVAEQFF. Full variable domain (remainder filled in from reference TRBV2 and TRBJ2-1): EPEVTQTPSHQVTQMGQEVILRCVPISNHLYFYWYRQILGQKVEFLVSFYNNEISEKSEIFDDQFSVERPDGSNFTLKIRSTKLEDSAMYFCASNGLAVAEQFFGPGTRLTVL.

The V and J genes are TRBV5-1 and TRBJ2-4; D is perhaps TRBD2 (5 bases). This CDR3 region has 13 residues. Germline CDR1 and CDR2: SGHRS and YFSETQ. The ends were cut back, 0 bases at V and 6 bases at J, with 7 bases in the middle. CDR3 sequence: CASSLAGGNIQYF. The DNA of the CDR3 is TGCGCCAGCAGCTTGGCTGGAGGAAACATTCAGTACTTC.

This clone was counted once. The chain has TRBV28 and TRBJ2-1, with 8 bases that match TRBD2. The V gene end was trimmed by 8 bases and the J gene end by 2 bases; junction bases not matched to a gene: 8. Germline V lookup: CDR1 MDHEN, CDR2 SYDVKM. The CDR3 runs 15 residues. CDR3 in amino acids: CASPPAGGPYNEQFF. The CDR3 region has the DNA TGTGCCAGCCCCCCGGCGGGAGGTCCCTACAATGAGCAGTTCTTC.

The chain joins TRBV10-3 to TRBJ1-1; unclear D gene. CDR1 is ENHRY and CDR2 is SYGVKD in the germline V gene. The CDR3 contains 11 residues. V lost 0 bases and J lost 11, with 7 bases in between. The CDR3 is CAISESIGAFF. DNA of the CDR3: TGTGCCATCAGTGAGTCGATCGGGGCTTTCTTT.

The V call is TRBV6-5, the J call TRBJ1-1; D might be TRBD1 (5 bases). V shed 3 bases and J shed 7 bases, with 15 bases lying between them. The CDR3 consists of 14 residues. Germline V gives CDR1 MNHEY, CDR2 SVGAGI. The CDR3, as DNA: TGTGCCAGCAGTTATGGGGGGACCTCAGGTGAAGCTTTCTTT. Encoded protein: CASSYGGTSGEAFF.

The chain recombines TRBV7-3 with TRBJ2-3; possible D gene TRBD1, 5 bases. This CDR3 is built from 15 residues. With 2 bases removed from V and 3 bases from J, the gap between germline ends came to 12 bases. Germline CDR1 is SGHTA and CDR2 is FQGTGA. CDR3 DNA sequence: TGTGCCAGCAGCTTACAGGGCCTCCGAACAGATACGCAGTATTTT. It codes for CASSLQGLRTDTQYF.

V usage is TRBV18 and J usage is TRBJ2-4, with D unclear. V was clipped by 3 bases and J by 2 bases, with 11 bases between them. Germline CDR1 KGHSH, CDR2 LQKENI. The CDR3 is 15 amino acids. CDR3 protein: CASSPEKPTKNIQYF. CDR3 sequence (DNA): TGTGCCAGCTCACCCGAGAAGCCAACCAAAAACATTCAGTACTTC.

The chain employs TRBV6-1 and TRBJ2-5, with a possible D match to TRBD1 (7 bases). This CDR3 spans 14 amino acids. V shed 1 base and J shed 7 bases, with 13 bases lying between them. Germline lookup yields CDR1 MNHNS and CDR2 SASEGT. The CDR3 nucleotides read TGTGCCAGCAGTGAAGGACAGGGACTGTGGACCCAGTACTTC. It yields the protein CASSEGQGLWTQYF.

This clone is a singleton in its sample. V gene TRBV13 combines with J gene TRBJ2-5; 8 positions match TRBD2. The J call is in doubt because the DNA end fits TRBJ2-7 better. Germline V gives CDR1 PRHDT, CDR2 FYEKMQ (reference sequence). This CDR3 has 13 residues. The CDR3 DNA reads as TGTGCCAGCAGCTTTCACGGGAGGGGCGAGCAGTACTTC. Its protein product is CASSFHGRGEQYF.

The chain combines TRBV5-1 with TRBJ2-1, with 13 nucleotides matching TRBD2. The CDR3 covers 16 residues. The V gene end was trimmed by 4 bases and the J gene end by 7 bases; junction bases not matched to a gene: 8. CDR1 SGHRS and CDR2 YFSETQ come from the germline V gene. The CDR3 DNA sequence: TGCGCCAGCAGCACCGGACTAGCGGGAGTGGAGAATGAGCAGTTCTTC. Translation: CASSTGLAGVENEQFF.

The CDR3 is CASSAFPRGLVGYTF. The CDR3, as DNA: TGTGCCAGCAGTGCGTTTCCGCGGGGTTTAGTTGGCTACACCTTC. The chain recombines TRBV2 with TRBJ1-2, with unresolved D. The germline V gene encodes CDR1 SNHLY and CDR2 FYNNEI. The CDR3 totals 15 residues. V shed 4 bases and J shed 7 bases, with 19 bases lying between them.

This chain's CDR3 is CASSAEQENIQYF. The DNA for the CDR3 is TGTGCCAGCAGCGCAGAACAGGAAAACATTCAGTACTTC. The J gene is TRBJ2-4, the V gene TRBV7-9; the D gene is possibly TRBD1 (5 bases). The V end lost 5 bases, the J end lost 5 bases, and 10 bases lay between the germline ends. The CDR3 is 13 amino acids. Germline V gene sequence: CDR1 SEHNR, CDR2 FQNEAQ (reference sequence). Based on the CDR3 plus reference TRBV7-9 and TRBJ2-4, the full variable domain is DTGVSQNPRHKITKRGQNVTFRCDPISEHNRLYWYRQTLGQGPEFLTYFQNEAQLEKSRLLSDRFSAERPKGSFSTLEIQRTEQGDSAMYLCASSAEQENIQYFGAGTRLSVL.

This CDR3 reads CATRDRGNTEAFF. In nucleotides, the CDR3 is TGTGCCACCAGAGACAGGGGGAACACTGAAGCTTTCTTT. The V gene is TRBV10-3, the J gene TRBJ1-1; TRBD1 agrees at 8 bases. In germline, CDR1 is ENHRY, CDR2 SYGVKD. The CDR3 is made up of 13 amino acids. J was trimmed by 1 base and V by 10 bases; bases with no gene match: 5.

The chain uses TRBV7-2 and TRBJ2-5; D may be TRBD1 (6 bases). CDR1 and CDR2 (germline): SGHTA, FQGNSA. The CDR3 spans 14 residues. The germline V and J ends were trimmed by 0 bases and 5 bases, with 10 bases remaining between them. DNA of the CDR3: TGTGCCAGCAGCTTAGCGGGGGCCCTGGAGACCCAGTACTTC. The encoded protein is CASSLAGALETQYF.

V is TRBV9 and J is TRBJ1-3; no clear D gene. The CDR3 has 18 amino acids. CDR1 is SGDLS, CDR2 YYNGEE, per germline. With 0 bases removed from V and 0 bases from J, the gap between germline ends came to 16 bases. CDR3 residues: CASSVDNSYGFSGNTIYF. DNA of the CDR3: TGTGCCAGCAGCGTAGATAACAGTTACGGTTTCTCTGGAAACACCATATATTTT.